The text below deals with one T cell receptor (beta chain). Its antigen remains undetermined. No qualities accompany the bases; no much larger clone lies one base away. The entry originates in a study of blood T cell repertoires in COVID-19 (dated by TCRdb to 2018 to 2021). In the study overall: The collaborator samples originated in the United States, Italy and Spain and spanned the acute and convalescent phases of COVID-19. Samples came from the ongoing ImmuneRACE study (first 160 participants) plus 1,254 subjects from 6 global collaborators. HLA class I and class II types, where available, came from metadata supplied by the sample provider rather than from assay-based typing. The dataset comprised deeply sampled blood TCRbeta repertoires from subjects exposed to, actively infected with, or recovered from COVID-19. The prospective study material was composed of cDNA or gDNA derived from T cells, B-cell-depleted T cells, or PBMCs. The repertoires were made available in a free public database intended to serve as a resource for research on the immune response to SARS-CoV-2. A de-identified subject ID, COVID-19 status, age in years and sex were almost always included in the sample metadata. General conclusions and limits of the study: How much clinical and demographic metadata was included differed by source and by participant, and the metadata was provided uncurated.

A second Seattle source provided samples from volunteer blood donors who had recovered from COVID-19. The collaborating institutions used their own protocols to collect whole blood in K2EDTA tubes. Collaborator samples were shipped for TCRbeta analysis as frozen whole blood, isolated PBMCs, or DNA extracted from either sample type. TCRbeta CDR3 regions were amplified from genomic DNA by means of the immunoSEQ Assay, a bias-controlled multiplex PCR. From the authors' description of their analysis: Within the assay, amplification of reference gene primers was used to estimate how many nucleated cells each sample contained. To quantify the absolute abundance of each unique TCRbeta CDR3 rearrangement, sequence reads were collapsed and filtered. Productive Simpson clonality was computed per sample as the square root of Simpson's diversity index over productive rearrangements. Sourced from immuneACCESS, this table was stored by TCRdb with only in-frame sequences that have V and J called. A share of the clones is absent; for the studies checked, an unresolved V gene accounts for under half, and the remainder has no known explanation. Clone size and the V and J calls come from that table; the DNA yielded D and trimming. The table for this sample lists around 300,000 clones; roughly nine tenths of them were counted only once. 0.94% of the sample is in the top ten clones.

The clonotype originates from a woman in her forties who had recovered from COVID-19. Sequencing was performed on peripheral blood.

The CDR3 amino acid sequence is: CASSFGTGPGETQYF. In nucleotide form, the sequence is TGTGCCAGCAGCTTCGGGACTGGGCCTGGGGAGACCCAGTACTTC. The chain joins TRBV7-3 to TRBJ2-5, and TRBD2 may be the D gene, going by 6 matching bases. V and J are truncated by 3 bases and 5 bases respectively, leaving an intervening sequence of 16 bases. The CDR1 and CDR2 encoded by the germline V gene are SGHTA and FQGTGA. Including the terminal cysteine and phenylalanine, the CDR3 comprises 15 residues. CDR3 DNA only is kept here, 45 bases in frame from base 1.